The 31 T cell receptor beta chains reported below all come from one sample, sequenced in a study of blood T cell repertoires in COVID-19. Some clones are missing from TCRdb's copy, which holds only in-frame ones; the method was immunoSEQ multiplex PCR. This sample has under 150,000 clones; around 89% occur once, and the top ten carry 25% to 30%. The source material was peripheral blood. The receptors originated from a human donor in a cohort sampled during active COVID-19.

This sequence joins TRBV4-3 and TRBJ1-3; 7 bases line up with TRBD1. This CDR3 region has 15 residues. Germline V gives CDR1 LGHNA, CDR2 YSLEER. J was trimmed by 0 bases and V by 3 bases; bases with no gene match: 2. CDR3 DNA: TGCGCCAGCAGCCAGGACAGGAGCTCTGGAAACACCATATATTTT. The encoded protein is CASSQDRSSGNTIYF.

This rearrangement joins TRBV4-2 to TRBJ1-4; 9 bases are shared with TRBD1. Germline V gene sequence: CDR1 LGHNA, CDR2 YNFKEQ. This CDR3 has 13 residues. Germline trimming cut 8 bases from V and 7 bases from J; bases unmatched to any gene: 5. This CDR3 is CASGDRAVEKLFF. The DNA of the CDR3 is TGTGCCAGCGGGGACAGGGCCGTTGAAAAACTGTTTTTT.

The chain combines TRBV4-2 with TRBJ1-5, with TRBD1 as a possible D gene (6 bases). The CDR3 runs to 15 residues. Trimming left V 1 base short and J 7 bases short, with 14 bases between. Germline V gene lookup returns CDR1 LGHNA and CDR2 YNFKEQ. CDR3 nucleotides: TGTGCCAGCAGCCAAGTACTGGCAGGGGCGCAGCCCCAGCATTTT. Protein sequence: CASSQVLAGAQPQHF.

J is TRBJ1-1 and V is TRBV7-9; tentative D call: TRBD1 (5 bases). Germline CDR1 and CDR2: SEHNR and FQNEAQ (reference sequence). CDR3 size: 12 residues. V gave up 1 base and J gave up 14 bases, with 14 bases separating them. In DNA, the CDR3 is TGTGCCAGCAGCTTAGGTGCGGGACCCTCCTTCTTT. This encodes CASSLGAGPSFF.

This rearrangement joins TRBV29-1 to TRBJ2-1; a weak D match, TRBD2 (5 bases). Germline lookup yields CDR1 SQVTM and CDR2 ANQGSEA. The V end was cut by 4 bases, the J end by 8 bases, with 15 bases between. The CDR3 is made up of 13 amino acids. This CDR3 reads CSVVGELYDEQFF. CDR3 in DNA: TGCAGCGTTGTCGGGGAGCTGTACGATGAGCAGTTCTTC.

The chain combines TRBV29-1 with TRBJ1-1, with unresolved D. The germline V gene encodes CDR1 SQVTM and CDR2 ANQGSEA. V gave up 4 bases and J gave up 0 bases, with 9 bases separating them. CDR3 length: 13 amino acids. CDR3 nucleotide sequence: TGCAGCGTTGTCGGTCGTTTGAACACTGAAGCTTTCTTT. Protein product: CSVVGRLNTEAFF. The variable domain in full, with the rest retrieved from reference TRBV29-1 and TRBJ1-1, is SAVISQKPSRDICQRGTSLTIQCQVDSQVTMMFWYRQQPGQSLTLIATANQGSEATYESGFVIDKFPISRPNLTFSTLTVSNMSPEDSSIYLCSVVGRLNTEAFFGQGTRLTVV.

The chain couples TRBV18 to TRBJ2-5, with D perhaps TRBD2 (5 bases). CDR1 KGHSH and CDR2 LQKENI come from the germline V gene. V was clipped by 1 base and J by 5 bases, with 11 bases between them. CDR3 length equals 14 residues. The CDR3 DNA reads TGTGCCAGCTCACCACTCGGGGTGGAGGAGACCCAGTACTTC. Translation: CASSPLGVEETQYF.

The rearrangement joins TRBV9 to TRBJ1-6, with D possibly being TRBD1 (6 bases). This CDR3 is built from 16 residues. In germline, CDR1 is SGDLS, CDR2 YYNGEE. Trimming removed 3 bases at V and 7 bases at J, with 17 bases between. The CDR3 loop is CASSAREGGSNSPLHF. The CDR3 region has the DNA TGTGCCAGCAGCGCCCGGGAGGGGGGGAGCAATTCACCCCTCCACTTT.

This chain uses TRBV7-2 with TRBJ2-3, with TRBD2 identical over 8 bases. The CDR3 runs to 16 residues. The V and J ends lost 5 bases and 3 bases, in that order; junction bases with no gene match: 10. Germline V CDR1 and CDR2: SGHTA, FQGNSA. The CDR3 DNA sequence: TGTGCCAGCAGCCGGGGGACTAGACCTTCGACAGATACGCAGTATTTT. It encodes CASSRGTRPSTDTQYF.

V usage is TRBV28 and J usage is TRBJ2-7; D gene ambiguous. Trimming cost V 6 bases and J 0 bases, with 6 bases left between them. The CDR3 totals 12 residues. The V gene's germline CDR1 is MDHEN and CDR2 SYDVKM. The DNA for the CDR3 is TGTGCCAGCAGGGTGAGCTCCTACGAGCAGTACTTC. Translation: CASRVSSYEQYF.

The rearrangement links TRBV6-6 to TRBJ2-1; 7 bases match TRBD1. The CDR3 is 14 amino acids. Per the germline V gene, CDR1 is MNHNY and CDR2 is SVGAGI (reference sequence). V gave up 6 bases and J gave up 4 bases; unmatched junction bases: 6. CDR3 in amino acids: CASSPGQTYNEQFF. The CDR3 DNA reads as TGTGCCAGCAGCCCGGGACAGACGTACAATGAGCAGTTCTTC.

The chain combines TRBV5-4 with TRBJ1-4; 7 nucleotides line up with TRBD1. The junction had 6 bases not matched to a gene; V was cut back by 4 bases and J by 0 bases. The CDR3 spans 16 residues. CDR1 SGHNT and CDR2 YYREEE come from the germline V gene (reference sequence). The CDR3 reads CASSLRQGPTNEKLFF. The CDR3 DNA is TGTGCCAGCAGCCTTCGACAGGGCCCAACTAATGAAAAACTGTTTTTT.

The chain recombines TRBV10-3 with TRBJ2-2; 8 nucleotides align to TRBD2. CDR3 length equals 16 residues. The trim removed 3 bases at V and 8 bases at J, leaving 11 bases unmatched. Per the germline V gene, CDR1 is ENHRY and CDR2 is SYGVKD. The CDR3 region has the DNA TGTGCCATCAGTGACCCGGGACTAGAAGGGCCAGGGGAGCTGTTTTTT. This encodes CAISDPGLEGPGELFF.

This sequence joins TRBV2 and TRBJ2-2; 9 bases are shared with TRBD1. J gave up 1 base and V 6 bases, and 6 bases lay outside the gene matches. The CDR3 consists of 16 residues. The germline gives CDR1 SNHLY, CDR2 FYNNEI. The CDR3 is CASRITGGGNTGELFF. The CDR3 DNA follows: TGTGCCAGCAGAATAACAGGGGGCGGGAACACCGGGGAGCTGTTTTTT.

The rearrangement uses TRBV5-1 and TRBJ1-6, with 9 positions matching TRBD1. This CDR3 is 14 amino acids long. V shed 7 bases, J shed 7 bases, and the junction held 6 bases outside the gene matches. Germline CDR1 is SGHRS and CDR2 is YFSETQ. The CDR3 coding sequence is TGCGCCAGCCGCGGGACAGGGAGAAATTCACCCCTCCACTTT. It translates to CASRGTGRNSPLHF.

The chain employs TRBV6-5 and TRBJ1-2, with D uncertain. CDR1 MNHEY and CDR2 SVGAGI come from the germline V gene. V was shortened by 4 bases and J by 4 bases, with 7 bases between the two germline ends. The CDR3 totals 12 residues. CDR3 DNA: TGTGCCAGCAGTTTAACGGGCTATGGCTACACCTTC. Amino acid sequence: CASSLTGYGYTF.

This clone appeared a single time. CDR3 coding DNA: TGTGCCAGCAGTTCGGCGGGGTGGGAGACCCAGTACTTC. Encoded protein: CASSSAGWETQYF. V gene TRBV12-3 or TRBV12-4 combines with J gene TRBJ2-5, with TRBD2 as a possible D gene (6 bases). V was cut by 4 bases and J by 5 bases, with 11 bases left in between. The CDR3 covers 13 residues.

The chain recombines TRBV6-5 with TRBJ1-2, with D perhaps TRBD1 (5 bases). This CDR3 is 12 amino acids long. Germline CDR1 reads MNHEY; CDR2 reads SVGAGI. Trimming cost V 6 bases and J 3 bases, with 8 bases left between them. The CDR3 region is CASSLQDYGYTF. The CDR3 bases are TGTGCCAGCAGCCTACAGGACTATGGCTACACCTTC.

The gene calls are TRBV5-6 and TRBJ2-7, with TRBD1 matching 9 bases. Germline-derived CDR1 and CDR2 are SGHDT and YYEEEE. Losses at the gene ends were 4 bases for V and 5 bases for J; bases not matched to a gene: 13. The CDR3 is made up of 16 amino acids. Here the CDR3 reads CASSPGLGQGFNEQYF. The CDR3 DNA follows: TGTGCCAGCAGCCCCGGGTTGGGACAGGGCTTCAACGAGCAGTACTTC. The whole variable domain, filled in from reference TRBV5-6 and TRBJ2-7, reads DAGVTQSPTHLIKTRGQQVTLRCSPKSGHDTVSWYQQALGQGPQFIFQYYEEEERQRGNFPDRFSGHQFPNYSSELNVNALLLGDSALYLCASSPGLGQGFNEQYFGPGTRLTVT.

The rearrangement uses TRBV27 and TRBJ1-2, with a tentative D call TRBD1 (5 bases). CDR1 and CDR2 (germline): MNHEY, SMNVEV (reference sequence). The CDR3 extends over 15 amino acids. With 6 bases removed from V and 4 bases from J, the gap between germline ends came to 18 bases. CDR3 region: CASRSTSQGVYGYTF. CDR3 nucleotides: TGTGCCAGCAGGTCGACTTCCCAAGGGGTCTATGGCTACACCTTC.

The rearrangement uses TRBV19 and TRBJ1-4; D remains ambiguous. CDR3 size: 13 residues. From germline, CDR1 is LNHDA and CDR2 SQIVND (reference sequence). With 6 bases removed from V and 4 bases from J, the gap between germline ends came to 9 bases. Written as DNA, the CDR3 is TGTGCCAGTAGGACTCGGGGTAATGAAAAACTGTTTTTT. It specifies CASRTRGNEKLFF.

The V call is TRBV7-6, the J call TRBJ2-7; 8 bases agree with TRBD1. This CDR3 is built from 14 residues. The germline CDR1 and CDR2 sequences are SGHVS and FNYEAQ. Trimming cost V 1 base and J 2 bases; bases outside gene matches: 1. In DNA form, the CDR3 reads TGTGCCAGCAGCTTAGGGACAGGGCCCTACGAGCAGTACTTC. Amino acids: CASSLGTGPYEQYF.

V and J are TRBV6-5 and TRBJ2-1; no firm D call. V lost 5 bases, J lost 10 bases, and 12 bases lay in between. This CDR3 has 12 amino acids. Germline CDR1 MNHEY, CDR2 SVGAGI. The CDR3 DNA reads TGTGCCAGCAGTAGCGCCCTCTACGAGCAGTTCTTC. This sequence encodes CASSSALYEQFF.

CDR3 DNA sequence: TGTGCCAGCAGCCAAGATCCCATAGTCAGCGGGAATCAGCCCCAGCATTTT. It translates to CASSQDPIVSGNQPQHF. The chain couples TRBV3-1 (or the pseudogene TRBV3-2) to TRBJ1-5; D is uncertain. In germline, CDR1 is LGHDT, CDR2 YNNKEL (reference sequence). V lost 0 bases and J 4 bases, leaving 16 bases between the germline ends. The CDR3 is 17 amino acids.

CDR3 loop: CASSRSTGAYGYTF. Here the CDR3 DNA reads TGTGCCAGCAGTCGTTCGACAGGGGCCTATGGCTACACCTTC. The chain employs TRBV6-5 and TRBJ1-2; 8 bases line up with TRBD1. The CDR3 loop spans 14 amino acids. The V gene's germline CDR1 is MNHEY and CDR2 SVGAGI. Losses at the gene ends were 5 bases for V and 4 bases for J; bases not matched to a gene: 6.

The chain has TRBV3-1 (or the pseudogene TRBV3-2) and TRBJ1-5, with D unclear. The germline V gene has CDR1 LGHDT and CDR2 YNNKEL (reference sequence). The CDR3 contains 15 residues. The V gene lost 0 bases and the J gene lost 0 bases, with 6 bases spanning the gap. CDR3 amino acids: CASSQESHSNQPQHF. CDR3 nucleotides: TGTGCCAGCAGCCAAGAGTCCCATAGCAATCAGCCCCAGCATTTT.

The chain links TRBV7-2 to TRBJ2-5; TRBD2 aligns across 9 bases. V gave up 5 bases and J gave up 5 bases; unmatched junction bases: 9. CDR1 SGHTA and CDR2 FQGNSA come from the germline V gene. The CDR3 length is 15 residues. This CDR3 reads CASSISGGGGETQYF. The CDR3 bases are TGTGCCAGCAGCATCTCCGGCGGGGGGGGCGAGACCCAGTACTTC. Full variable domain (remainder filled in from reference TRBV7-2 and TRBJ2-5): GAGVSQSPSNKVTEKGKDVELRCDPISGHTALYWYRQSLGQGLEFLIYFQGNSAPDKSGLPSDRFSAERTGGSVSTLTIQRTQQEDSAVYLCASSISGGGGETQYFGPGTRLLVL.

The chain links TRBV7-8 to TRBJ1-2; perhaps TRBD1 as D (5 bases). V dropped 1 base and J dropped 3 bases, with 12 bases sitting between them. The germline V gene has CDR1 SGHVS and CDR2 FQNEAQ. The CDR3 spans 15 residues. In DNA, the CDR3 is TGTGCCAGCAGCTTAGAGGGGCCAGTTTACTATGGCTACACCTTC. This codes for CASSLEGPVYYGYTF.

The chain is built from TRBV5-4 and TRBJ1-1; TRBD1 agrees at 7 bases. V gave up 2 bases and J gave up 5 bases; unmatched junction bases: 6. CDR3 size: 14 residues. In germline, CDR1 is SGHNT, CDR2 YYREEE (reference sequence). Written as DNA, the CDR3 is TGTGCCAGCAGCTTCAGGGGGGTGAGGACTGAAGCTTTCTTT. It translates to CASSFRGVRTEAFF.

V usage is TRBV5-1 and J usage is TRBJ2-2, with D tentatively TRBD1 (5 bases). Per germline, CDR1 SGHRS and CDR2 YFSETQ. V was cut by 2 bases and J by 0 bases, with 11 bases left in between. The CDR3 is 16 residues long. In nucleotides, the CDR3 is TGCGCCAGCAGCTTCTTGACAGACGCGAACACCGGGGAGCTGTTTTTT. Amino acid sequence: CASSFLTDANTGELFF.

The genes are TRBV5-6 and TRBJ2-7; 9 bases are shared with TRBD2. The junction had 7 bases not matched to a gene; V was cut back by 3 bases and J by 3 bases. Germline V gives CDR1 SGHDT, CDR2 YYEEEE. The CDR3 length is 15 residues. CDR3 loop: CASSSLRTSDYEQYF. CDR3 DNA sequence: TGTGCCAGCAGCTCTCTCCGGACTAGCGACTACGAGCAGTACTTC.